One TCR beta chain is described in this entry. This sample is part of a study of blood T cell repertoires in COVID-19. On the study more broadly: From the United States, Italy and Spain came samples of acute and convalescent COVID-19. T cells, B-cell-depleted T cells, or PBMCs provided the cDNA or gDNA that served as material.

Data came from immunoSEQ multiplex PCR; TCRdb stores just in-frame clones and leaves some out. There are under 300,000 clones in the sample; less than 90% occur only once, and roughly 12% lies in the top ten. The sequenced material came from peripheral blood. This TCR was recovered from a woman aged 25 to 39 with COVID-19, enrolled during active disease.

In DNA form, the CDR3 reads TGTGCCAGCAGCTTAGGGGCTAGCGGGGGAAATGAGCAGTTCTTC. Translated, it gives CASSLGASGGNEQFF. V and J are TRBV7-7 and TRBJ2-1, with 10 bases fitting TRBD2. The CDR3 has 15 residues. Germline CDR1 reads SSHAT; CDR2 reads FNYEAQ (reference sequence). The junction had 4 bases not matched to a gene; V was cut back by 1 base and J by 7 bases.